This TCR beta chain was identified in a study of PD-1 blockade in classical Hodgkin lymphoma. Every patient was affected by relapse after autologous stem cell transplantation, while exposure to brentuximab vedotin was not uniform. The CDR3 is made up of 15 amino acids. J gave up 6 bases and V 2 bases, and 1 base lay outside the gene matches. From germline, CDR1 is MNHEY and CDR2 SMNVEV (reference sequence). Profiling relied on immunoSEQ multiplex PCR, and the TCRdb table lists in-frame clones only, not all of them. The sample holds 30,000 or so clones, 60% to 80% seen once. J is TRBJ2-1 and V is TRBV27; 13 positions agree with TRBD2. This clonotype originated in a human donor with classical Hodgkin lymphoma. The specimen comprised peripheral blood mononuclear cells (PBMCs), sampled before the second cycle of nivolumab. The CDR3 DNA reads TGTGCCAGCAGTTTAAGACTAGCGGGAGGCAATGAGCAGTTCTTC. This encodes CASSLRLAGGNEQFF.